This T cell receptor (beta chain) was obtained from a study of chemoradiotherapy in HPV16-positive cancers. In the study overall: A couple of HPV16-positive patients' cells yielded candidate HPV-specific clones and common motifs.

This CDR3 is 17 amino acids long. CDR1 and CDR2 from the germline V gene are SGHAT and FQNNGV. Trimming removed 0 bases at V and 0 bases at J, with 12 bases between. Only in-frame clones appear in the TCRdb table, and some are missing; sequencing was by immunoSEQ multiplex PCR. Of 2,500 to 3,500 clones in the sample, roughly 85% were seen once. Repeated repertoire sampling spanned the course of chemoradiotherapy. This sequence joins TRBV11-2 and TRBJ2-1; D is unclear. The material sequenced was tumor tissue, taken from a patient who underwent chemoradiotherapy. The TCR sequence derives from a human donor with HPV-associated anogenital cancer. The CDR3 loop reads CASSLDKRLSSYNEQFF. CDR3 nucleotide sequence: TGTGCCAGCAGCTTAGATAAAAGGCTAAGCTCCTACAATGAGCAGTTCTTC.